The rows below give T cell receptor beta chains drawn from one sample of a study of cytomegalovirus exposure and HLA in healthy donors. Sequencing was performed with immunoSEQ multiplex PCR; in TCRdb, only in-frame clones are kept and a portion is missing. The table includes 130,000 to 150,000 clones, over 70% detected once. The specimen sequenced was PBMCs. The source is a man aged 40-55 years in good health and CMV-seronegative. Each CDR3 is given with its conserved first and last residue. Fields, in order: D gene, V gene, CDR3 protein. D genes are given only for firm matches.

NA,TRBV6-5,CASRRPGTTSNEQFF
TRBD2,TRBV18,CASSPLAGDNTGELFF
TRBD1,TRBV7-8,CASSRDRAGDQPQHF
NA,TRBV6-1,CASSEGVGQPQHF
NA,TRBV19,CASSRTEVYGYTF
NA,TRBV5-1,CASSPEDSSYNEQFF
NA,TRBV5-1,CASSLAGQLGEKLFF
TRBD1,TRBV27,CASSPNSGGRQPQHF
TRBD1,TRBV5-6,CASSPPGQGWYEQYF
TRBD1,TRBV10-2,CASSGTGKSSYNSPLHF